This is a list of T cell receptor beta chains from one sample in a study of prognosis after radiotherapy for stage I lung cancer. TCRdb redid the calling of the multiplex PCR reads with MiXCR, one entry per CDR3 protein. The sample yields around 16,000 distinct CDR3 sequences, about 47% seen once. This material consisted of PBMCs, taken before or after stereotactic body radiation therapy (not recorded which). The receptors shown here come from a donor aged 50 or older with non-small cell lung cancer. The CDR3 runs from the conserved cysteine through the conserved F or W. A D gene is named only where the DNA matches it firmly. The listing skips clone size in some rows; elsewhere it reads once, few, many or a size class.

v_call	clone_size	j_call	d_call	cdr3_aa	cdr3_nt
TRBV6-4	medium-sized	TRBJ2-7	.	CASSSRGSYEQYF	TGTGCCAGCAGTTCCCGGGGATCCTACGAGCAGTACTTC
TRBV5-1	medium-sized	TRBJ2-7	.	CASSFQVSSYEQYF	TGCGCCAGCAGCTTCCAGGTGAGCTCCTACGAGCAGTACTTC
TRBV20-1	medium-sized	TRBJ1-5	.	CSANDNSGGGRNQPQHF	TGCAGTGCCAACGATAATTCTGGGGGAGGGCGCAATCAGCCCCAGCATTTT
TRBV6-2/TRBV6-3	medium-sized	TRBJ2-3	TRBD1	CASSPGQGAWDTQYF	TGTGCCAGCAGTCCGGGACAGGGGGCGTGGGATACGCAGTATTTT
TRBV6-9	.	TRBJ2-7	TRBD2	CASSYSRGGIAGQQYF	TGTGCCAGCAGTTATTCACGGGGGGGGATAGCGGGGCAGCAGTACTTC
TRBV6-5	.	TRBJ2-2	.	CASSYPDTGELFF	TGTGCCAGCAGTTACCCGGACACCGGGGAGCTTTTTTTT
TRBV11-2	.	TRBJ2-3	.	CASIFRTVPTLDTQYF	TGTGCCAGCATCTTTCGGACAGTGCCTACGTTAGATACGCAGTATTTT
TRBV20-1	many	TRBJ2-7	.	CSARDGLQGGFGEQYF	TGCAGTGCTAGAGACGGTCTACAGGGGGGGTTTGGGGAGCAGTACTTC
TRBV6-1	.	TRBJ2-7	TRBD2	CASSGGAGGNEQYF	TGTGCCAGCAGTGGGGGTGCGGGGGGCAACGAGCAGTACTTC
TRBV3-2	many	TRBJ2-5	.	CASRVTSGRVQETQYF	TGTGCCAGCAGGGTGACTAGCGGGAGGGTCCAAGAGACCCAGTACTTC
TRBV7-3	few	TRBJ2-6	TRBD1	CASSLQGAKSGANVLTF	TGTGCCAGCAGCTTACAGGGGGCGAAGTCTGGGGCCAACGTCCTGACTTTC
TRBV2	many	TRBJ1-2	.	CASISDSYGYTF	TGTGCCAGCATATCGGACAGCTATGGCTACACCTTC
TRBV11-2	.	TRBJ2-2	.	CASSLISGAGNTGELFF	TGTGCCAGCAGCTTAATATCGGGGGCGGGGAACACCGGGGAGCTGTTTTTT
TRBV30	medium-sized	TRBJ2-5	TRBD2	CAWSVTGGRSYF	TGTGCCTGGAGTGTAACTGGCGGGAGAAGTTACTTC
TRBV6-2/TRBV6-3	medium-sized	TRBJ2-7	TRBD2	CASSPTGLAGTYEQYF	TGTGCCAGCAGTCCGACGGGACTAGCGGGGACCTACGAGCAGTACTTC
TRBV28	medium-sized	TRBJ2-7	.	CASNPSNSYEQYF	TGTGCCAGCAACCCCAGCAACTCCTACGAGCAGTACTTC
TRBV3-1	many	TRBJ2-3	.	CASSQTWRGTDTQYF	TGTGCCAGCAGCCAGACCTGGCGTGGCACAGATACGCAGTATTTT
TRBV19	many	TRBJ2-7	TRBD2	CASSNLGLAGDEQYF	TGTGCCAGTAGTAACCTTGGACTAGCGGGAGACGAGCAGTACTTC
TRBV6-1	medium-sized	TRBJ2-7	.	CASNVNSGYEQYF	TGTGCCAGCAACGTGAACAGCGGCTACGAGCAGTACTTC
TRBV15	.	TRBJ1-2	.	CATSRDTFAASYGYTF	TGTGCCACCAGCAGAGATACGTTTGCTGCCAGTTATGGCTACACCTTC
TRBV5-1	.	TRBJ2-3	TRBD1	CASSLAPPGTGGAYTQYF	TGCGCCAGCAGCTTGGCCCCGCCGGGGACAGGGGGCGCGTATACTCAGTATTTT
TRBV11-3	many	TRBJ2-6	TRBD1	CASSGQESSGANVLTF	TGTGCCAGCAGCGGACAGGAGTCCTCTGGGGCCAACGTCCTGACTTTC
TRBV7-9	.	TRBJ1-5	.	CASSLNMDQPQHF	TGTGCCAGCAGCTTAAACATGGATCAGCCCCAGCATTTC
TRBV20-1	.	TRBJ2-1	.	CSAHSLYNEQFF	TGCAGTGCGCATTCCCTTTACAATGAGCAGTTCTTC